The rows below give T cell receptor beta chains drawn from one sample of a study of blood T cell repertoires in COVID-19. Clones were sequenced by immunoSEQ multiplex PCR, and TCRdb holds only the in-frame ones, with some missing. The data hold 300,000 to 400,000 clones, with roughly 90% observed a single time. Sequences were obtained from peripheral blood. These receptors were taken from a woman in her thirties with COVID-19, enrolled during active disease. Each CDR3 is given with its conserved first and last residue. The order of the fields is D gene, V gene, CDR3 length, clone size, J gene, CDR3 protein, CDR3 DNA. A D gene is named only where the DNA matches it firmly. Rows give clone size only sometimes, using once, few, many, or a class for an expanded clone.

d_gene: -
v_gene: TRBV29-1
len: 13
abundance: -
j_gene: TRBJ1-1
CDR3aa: CSGTGQGNTEAFF
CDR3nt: TGCAGCGGTACGGGCCAGGGGAACACTGAAGCTTTCTTT

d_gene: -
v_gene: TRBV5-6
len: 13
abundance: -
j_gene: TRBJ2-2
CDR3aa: CASSLGEIGELFF
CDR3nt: TGTGCCAGCAGCTTGGGGGAGATCGGGGAGCTGTTTTTT

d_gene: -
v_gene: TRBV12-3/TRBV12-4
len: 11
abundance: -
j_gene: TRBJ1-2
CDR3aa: CASSGQYGYTF
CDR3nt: TGTGCCAGCAGCGGACAATATGGCTACACCTTC

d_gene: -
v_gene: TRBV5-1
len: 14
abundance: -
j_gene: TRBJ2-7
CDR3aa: CASSFVGDNYEQYF
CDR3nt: TGCGCCAGCAGCTTTGTGGGGGACAACTACGAGCAGTACTTC

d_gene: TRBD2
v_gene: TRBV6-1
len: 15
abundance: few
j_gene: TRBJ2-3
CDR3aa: CASSENAGVTDTQYF
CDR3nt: TGTGCCAGCAGTGAGAACGCGGGGGTCACAGATACGCAGTATTTT

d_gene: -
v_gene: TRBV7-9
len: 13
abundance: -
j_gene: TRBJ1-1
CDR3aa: CASILLEATEAFF
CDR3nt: TGTGCCAGCATTCTGTTGGAGGCCACTGAAGCTTTCTTT

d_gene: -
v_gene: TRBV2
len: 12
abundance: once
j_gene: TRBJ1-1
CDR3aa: CASRQANTEAFF
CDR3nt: TGTGCCAGCAGACAGGCGAACACTGAAGCTTTCTTT

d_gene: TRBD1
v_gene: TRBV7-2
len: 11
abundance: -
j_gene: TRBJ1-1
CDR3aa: CASSQGQGVFF
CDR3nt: TGTGCCAGCAGCCAAGGACAGGGGGTTTTCTTT

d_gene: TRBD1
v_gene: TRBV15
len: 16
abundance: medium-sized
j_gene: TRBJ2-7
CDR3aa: CATSRDRGDRDYEQYF
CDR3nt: TGTGCCACCAGCAGAGATCGAGGTGACAGGGACTACGAGCAGTACTTC

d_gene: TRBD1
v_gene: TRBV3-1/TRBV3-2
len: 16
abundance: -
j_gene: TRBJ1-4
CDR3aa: CASSRAGGGTNEKLFF
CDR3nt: TGTGCCAGCAGCCGGGCAGGGGGAGGAACTAATGAAAAACTGTTTTTT

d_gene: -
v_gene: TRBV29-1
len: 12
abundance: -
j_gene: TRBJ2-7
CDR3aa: CSITLVTYEQYF
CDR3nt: TGCAGCATAACATTGGTCACCTACGAGCAGTACTTC

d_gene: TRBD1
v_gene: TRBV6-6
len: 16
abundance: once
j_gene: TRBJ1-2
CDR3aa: CASSYSGQGEVYGYTF
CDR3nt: TGTGCCAGCAGTTACTCGGGACAGGGGGAGGTCTATGGCTACACCTTC

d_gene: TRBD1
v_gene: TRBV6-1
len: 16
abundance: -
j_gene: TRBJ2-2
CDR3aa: CASSEDRAPNTGELFF
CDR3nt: TGTGCCAGCAGTGAGGACAGGGCCCCGAACACCGGGGAGCTGTTTTTT

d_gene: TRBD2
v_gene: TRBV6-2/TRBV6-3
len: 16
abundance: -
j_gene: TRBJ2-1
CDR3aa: CASSKGLAGSVDEQFF
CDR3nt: TGTGCCAGCAGTAAGGGACTAGCGGGATCGGTTGATGAGCAGTTCTTC

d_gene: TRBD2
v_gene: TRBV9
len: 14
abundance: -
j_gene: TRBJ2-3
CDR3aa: CASSVGTSTDTQYF
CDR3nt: TGTGCCAGCAGCGTAGGGACTAGTACAGATACGCAGTATTTT

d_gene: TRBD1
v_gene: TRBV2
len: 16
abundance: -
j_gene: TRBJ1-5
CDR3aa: CASSERDRGGNQPQHF
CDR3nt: TGTGCCAGCAGTGAAAGGGACAGGGGAGGGAATCAGCCCCAGCATTTT

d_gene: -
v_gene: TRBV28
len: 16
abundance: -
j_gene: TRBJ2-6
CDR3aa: CASSQLIALGANVLTF
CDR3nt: TGTGCCAGCAGTCAATTGATTGCGCTCGGGGCCAACGTCCTGACTTTC

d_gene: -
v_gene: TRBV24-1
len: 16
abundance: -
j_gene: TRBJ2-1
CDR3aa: CATSDSTRTGFNEQFF
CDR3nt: TGTGCCACCAGTGATTCGACTCGGACTGGGTTCAATGAGCAGTTCTTC

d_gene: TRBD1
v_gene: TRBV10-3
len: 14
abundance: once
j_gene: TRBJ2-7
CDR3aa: CAITRDRGSGEQYF
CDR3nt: TGTGCCATCACCCGGGACAGGGGCTCGGGCGAGCAGTACTTC

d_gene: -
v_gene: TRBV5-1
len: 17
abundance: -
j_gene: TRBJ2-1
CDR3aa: CASSLAGYYGGYNEQFF
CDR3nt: TGCGCCAGCAGCTTGGCCGGGTATTATGGAGGGTACAATGAGCAGTTCTTC

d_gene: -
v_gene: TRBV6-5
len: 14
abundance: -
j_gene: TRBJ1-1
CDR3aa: CASSFQGRNTEAFF
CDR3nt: TGTGCCAGCAGTTTTCAGGGCAGGAACACTGAAGCTTTCTTT

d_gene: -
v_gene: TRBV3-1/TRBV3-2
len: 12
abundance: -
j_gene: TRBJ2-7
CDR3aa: CASSQDVHEQYF
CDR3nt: TGTGCCAGCAGCCAAGACGTCCACGAGCAGTACTTC

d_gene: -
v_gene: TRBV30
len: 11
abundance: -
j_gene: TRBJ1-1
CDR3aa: CAWTVNTEAFF
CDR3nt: TGTGCCTGGACAGTAAACACTGAAGCTTTCTTT

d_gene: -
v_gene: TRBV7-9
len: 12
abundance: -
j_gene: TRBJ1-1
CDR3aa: CASSGSNTEAFF
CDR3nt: TGTGCCAGCAGCGGGAGTAACACTGAAGCTTTCTTT

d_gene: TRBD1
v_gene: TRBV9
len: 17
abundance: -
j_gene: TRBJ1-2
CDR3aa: CASSVALSGTENYGYTF
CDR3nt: TGTGCCAGCAGCGTCGCCCTCTCCGGGACAGAGAACTATGGCTACACCTTC

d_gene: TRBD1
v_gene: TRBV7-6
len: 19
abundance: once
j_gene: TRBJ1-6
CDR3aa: CASSLGLGTDSSYNSPLHF
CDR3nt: TGTGCCAGCAGCTTAGGCCTCGGGACAGATAGCTCCTATAATTCACCCCTCCACTTT

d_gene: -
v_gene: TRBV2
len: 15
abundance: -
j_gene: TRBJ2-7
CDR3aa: CASSEGRGRAYEQYF
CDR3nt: TGTGCCAGCAGTGAAGGGAGGGGGCGGGCCTACGAGCAGTACTTC

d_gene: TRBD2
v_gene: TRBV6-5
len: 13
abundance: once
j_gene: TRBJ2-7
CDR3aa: CASNPRGSYEQYF
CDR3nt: TGTGCCAGCAACCCGCGGGGGAGCTACGAGCAGTACTTC

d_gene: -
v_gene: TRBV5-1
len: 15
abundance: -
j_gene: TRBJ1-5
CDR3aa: CASSLAGRSNQPQHF
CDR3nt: TGCGCCAGCAGCTTGGCAGGGCGGAGCAATCAGCCCCAGCATTTT

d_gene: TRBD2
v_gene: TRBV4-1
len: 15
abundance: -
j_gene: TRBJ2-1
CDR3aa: CASSTGTRRGNEQFF
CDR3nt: TGCGCCAGCAGCACCGGGACTAGGAGGGGGAATGAGCAGTTCTTC

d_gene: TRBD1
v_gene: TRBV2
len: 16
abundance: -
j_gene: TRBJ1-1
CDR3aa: CASSEEQGIFMAEAFF
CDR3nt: TGTGCCAGCAGTGAAGAACAGGGGATCTTTATGGCTGAAGCTTTCTTT

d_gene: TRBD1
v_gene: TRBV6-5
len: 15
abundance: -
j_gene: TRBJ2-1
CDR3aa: CASSTRTGPENEQFF
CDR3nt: TGTGCCAGCAGTACCCGGACAGGGCCGGAGAATGAGCAGTTCTTC

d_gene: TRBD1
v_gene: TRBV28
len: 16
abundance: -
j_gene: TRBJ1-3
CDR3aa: CASRTQQGASGNTIYF
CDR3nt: TGTGCCAGCAGAACGCAACAGGGGGCCTCTGGAAACACCATATATTTT

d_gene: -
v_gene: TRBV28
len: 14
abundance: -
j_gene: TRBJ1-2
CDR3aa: CATIPLERGYGYTF
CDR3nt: TGTGCCACAATTCCCCTTGAACGGGGCTATGGCTACACCTTC

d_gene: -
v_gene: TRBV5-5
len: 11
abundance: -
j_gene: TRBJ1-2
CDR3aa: CASSLAGGYTF
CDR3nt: TGTGCCAGCAGCTTGGCGGGGGGCTACACCTTC

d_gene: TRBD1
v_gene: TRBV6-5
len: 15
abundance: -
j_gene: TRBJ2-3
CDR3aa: CASRTGQGRTDTQYF
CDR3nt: TGTGCCAGCAGGACTGGACAGGGGAGGACAGATACGCAGTATTTT

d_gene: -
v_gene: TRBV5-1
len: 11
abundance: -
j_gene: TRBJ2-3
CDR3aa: CASSEELEQYF
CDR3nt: TGCGCCAGCAGCGAGGAACTGGAGCAGTATTTT

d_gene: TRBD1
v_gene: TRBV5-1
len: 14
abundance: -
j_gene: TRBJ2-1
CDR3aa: CASSGTTGGNEQFF
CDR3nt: TGCGCCAGCAGCGGAACTACAGGGGGAAATGAGCAGTTCTTC

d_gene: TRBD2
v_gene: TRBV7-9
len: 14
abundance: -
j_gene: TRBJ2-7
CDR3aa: CASSSSGGRYEQYF
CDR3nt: TGTGCCAGCAGTAGTAGCGGGGGGAGATACGAGCAGTACTTC

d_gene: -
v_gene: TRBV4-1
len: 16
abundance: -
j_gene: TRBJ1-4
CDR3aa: CASSQDNGVANEKLFF
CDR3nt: TGCGCCAGCAGCCAAGATAACGGGGTTGCTAATGAAAAACTGTTTTTT

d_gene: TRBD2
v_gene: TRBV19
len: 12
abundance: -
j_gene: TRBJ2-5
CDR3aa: CASGVAGETQYF
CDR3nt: TGTGCCAGTGGAGTAGCGGGAGAGACCCAGTACTTC

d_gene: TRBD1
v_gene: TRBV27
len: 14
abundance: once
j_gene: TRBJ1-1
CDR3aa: CASSWGQGAAEAFF
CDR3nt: TGTGCCAGCAGTTGGGGACAGGGGGCAGCGGAAGCTTTCTTT